This TCR beta chain appears in the sequencing data of a study of T-cell memory formation after mild COVID-19 (dated by TCRdb to the early 2020s). For the study in its entirety: Most TCR sequence clusters were specific to one of the two donors. T-cell clones expanding and contracting after mild COVID-19 in a couple of donors were tracked by longitudinal TCRalpha and TCRbeta repertoire sequencing. The cohort was made up of two young adult volunteers, one female and one male, who were previously healthy.

The junction shows trimming of 5 bases on V and 10 bases on J, and the gene matches do not reach 17 bases of it. According to the germline V gene (reference sequence), CDR1 reads DFQATT and CDR2 reads SNEGSKA. The CDR3 holds 15 amino acids from the cysteine to the phenylalanine. The kept DNA is CDR3 alone, 45 bases in frame from the first base. As regards this clonotype: The specificity of this receptor is unknown. Base qualities are not provided; no much larger clone lies one nucleotide away.

Ficoll-Paque density gradient centrifugation was used to isolate PBMCs. Reads for this sample came from an Illumina NovaSeq 6000. TCRalpha and TCRbeta cDNA libraries were built by 5'RACE with constant-segment primers, adding sample barcodes and unique molecular identifiers. Trizol reagent was used to extract RNA from every sample. The libraries were amplified in two PCR steps, and the second step added a second sample barcode and Illumina TruSeq adapters. Sequencing of libraries was performed on an Illumina NovaSeq with 2 x 150 bp paired-end reads. The original pipeline was this. Demultiplexing of reads and collapsing into UMI-guided consensus sequences were performed with migec v1.2.7. With mixcr v2.1.11, UMI consensuses were aligned to TRA and TRB V and J templates and assembled into clonotypes. A clonotype was counted as expanded or contracted only when both edgeR and NoisET called the clonotype significant, with the noise models trained on biological replicates. For edgeR calls, the cutoffs were a false discovery rate-adjusted p below 0.01 and a log2 fold-change threshold of 1. As an exploratory analysis of dynamics, max-normalized trajectories of the 1000 most abundant clonotypes were examined by PCA with hierarchical clustering. Each responding clone was given a CD4 or CD8 phenotype based on the CD4+ and CD8+ repertoires, which had been sequenced separately. Starting from the raw public reads, TCRdb applied fastp trimming at Q25, assembled clones with MiXCR and retained in-frame beta chains. Entries are consolidated by CDR3 protein sequence, retaining the most common genes and DNA. The V and J calls and clone size come from TCRdb's table, not from the authors' own analysis. The sample contains 35,000 to 50,000 distinct CDR3 sequences, over 5% of them found a single time. The ten largest clones represent 0.8% to 1% of the sample.

What the study reported, not specific to this receptor: Some responding clones were detected in pre-infection memory, suggesting pre-existing cross-reactive memory T cells joined the SARS-CoV-2 response. The study covered only a couple of mild cases, and larger cohorts including severe cases with pre-infection samples were considered necessary. Contracting CD4+ clones were found mainly in CM and EM memory subsets, while CD8+ clones were enriched in EMRA. SARS-CoV-2 specificity was not confirmed for the second-wave clones peaking on day 37. Clones contracting from day 15 to 85 had balanced CD4/CD8 phenotypes, while a second wave expanding from day 15 to 37 was biased towards CD4+.

This receptor was identified in an adult who had mild COVID-19 (a few samples of this study predate the infection). The sample titles of this study are shuffled in the database, so cell type and time point are left out. The sequenced sample consisted of PBMCs or a T cell subset sorted from them (not recorded which). The chain joins TRBV20-1 to TRBJ2-1, with 7 central nucleotides matching TRBD2. Here the CDR3 is given as CSASAWASGGQEQFF. The nucleotide sequence reads TGCAGTGCTTCTGCCTGGGCTAGCGGAGGTCAGGAGCAGTTCTTC.